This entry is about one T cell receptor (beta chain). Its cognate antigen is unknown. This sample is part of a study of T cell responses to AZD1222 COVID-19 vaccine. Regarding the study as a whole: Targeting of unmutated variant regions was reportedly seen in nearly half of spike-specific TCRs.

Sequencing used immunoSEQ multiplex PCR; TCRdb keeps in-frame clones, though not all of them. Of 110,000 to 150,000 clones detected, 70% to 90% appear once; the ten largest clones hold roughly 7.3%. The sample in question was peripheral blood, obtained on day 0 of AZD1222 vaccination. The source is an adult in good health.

The CDR3 nucleotides are TGTGCTCTGTTTTCTGTTCGGACGGAGCTCTACGAGCAGTACTTC. This translates into CALFSVRTELYEQYF. This sequence joins TRBV6-5 and TRBJ2-7; D uncertain. The length of the CDR3 is 15 residues. The germline V gene has CDR1 MNHEY and CDR2 SVGAGI.